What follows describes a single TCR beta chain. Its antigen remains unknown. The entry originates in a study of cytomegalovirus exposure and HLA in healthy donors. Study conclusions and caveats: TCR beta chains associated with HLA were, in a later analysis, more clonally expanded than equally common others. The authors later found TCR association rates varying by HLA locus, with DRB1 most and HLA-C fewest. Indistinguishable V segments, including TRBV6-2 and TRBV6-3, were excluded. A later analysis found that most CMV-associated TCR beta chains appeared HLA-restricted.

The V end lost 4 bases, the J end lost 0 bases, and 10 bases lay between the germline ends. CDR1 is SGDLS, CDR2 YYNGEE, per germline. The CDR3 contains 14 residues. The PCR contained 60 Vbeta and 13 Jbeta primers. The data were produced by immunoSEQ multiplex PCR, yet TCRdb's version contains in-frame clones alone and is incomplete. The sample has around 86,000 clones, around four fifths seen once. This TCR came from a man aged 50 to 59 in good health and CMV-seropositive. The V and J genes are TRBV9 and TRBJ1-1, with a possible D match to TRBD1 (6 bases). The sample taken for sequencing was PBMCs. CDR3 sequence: CASSSGQLNTEAFF. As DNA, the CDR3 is TGTGCCAGCAGCTCAGGACAGTTGAACACTGAAGCTTTCTTT.